This is a list of T cell receptor beta chains from one sample in a study of T-cell reconstitution after alpha-beta-depleted transplantation in children. One entry per CDR3 protein, called by TCRdb with MiXCR from the PCR reads. Of 330,000 or so distinct CDR3 sequences in the sample, just over 7.5% were seen once. The sample in question was peripheral blood, obtained 360 days after TCRalphabeta/CD19-depleted stem cell transplant. The receptors shown here come from a female patient aged 2 to 10 who had a stem cell transplant for Fanconi anemia, so the T cells may come from the graft donor. Both conserved end residues are part of each CDR3. A D gene is named only where the DNA matches it firmly. The size of a clone is reported for some rows only, either as once, few or many, or as a class for expanded clones.

j_gene | abundance | d_gene | v_gene | CDR3aa | CDR3nt
TRBJ2-5 | few | . | TRBV7-2 | CASSSTTGETQYF | TGTGCCAGCAGCTCCACTACGGGGGAGACCCAGTACTTC
TRBJ2-2 | few | TRBD2 | TRBV20-1 | CSASRLAPGPNTGELFF | TGCAGTGCTAGCAGACTAGCGCCGGGGCCAAACACCGGGGAGCTGTTTTTT
TRBJ2-3 | few | TRBD1 | TRBV19 | CASTIRGGQYTDTQYF | TGTGCCAGTACTATACGAGGGGGACAGTATACAGATACGCAGTATTTT
TRBJ2-2 | many | . | TRBV20-1 | CSARLTRMDTGELFF | TGCAGTGCTAGACTTACTAGAATGGACACCGGGGAGCTGTTTTTT
TRBJ1-1 | many | TRBD1 | TRBV7-9 | CASSQGAGEAFF | TGTGCCAGCAGCCAGGGGGCTGGTGAAGCTTTCTTT
TRBJ1-5 | many | . | TRBV7-2 | CASSLVSGNGQPQHF | TGTGCCAGCAGCTTAGTTTCTGGGAATGGGCAGCCCCAGCATTTT
TRBJ2-2 | many | . | TRBV14 | CASSQTRGTGELFF | TGTGCCAGCAGCCAAACTCGGGGCACCGGGGAGCTGTTTTTT
TRBJ2-2 | many | TRBD1 | TRBV29-1 | CSVGQGLGELFF | TGCAGCGTTGGACAGGGGCTCGGGGAGCTGTTTTTT
TRBJ1-1 | many | . | TRBV29-1 | CSVSSRVSNTEAFF | TGCAGCGTTTCTTCCAGGGTGTCGAACACTGAAGCTTTCTTT
TRBJ1-5 | few | . | TRBV28 | CASSFTGVGGQPQHF | TGTGCCAGCAGTTTCACCGGAGTTGGAGGGCAGCCCCAGCATTTT
TRBJ2-5 | . | TRBD2 | TRBV2 | CASSVSGRGETQYF | TGTGCCAGCAGCGTAAGCGGGAGGGGTGAGACCCAGTACTTC
TRBJ1-2 | few | . | TRBV7-2 | CASSLAPGQNYGYTF | TGTGCCAGCAGCTTAGCCCCCGGCCAAAACTATGGCTACACCTTC
TRBJ2-2 | many | TRBD2 | TRBV5-8 | CASSRTSGGYTGELFF | TGTGCCAGCAGCCGGACTAGCGGGGGGTACACCGGGGAGCTGTTTTTT
TRBJ1-1 | many | . | TRBV7-8 | CASSWGQNTEAFF | TGTGCCAGCAGCTGGGGACAGAACACTGAAGCTTTCTTT
TRBJ1-3 | many | TRBD1 | TRBV7-9 | CASSLLGTVISGNTIYF | TGTGCCAGCAGCTTACTTGGGACAGTCATCTCTGGAAACACCATATATTTT
TRBJ1-1 | many | TRBD1 | TRBV7-8 | CASSLATGGTEAFF | TGTGCCAGCAGCTTAGCAACAGGGGGTACTGAAGCTTTCTTT
TRBJ2-4 | many | TRBD1 | TRBV5-6 | CASSRDSSLAKNIQYF | TGTGCCAGCAGCCGGGACAGCTCGTTAGCCAAAAACATTCAGTACTTC
TRBJ2-7 | many | . | TRBV5-1 | CASSLFSEGYEQYF | TGCGCCAGCAGCCTGTTTAGCGAGGGATACGAGCAGTACTTC
TRBJ1-1 | few | . | TRBV3-1 | CASSQPQGRKAFF | TGTGCCAGCAGCCAACCCCAGGGGAGGAAGGCTTTCTTT
TRBJ2-1 | many | TRBD2 | TRBV5-1 | CASSFGLAGDEQFF | TGCGCCAGCAGCTTTGGACTAGCGGGGGATGAGCAGTTCTTC
TRBJ2-5 | few | TRBD2 | TRBV27 | CASSLGTSGSWKTQYF | TGTGCCAGCAGTTTAGGAACTAGCGGGAGTTGGAAGACCCAGTACTTC
TRBJ2-3 | many | TRBD2 | TRBV7-8 | CASSLGRRAGGPSTQYF | TGTGCCAGCAGCTTAGGTCGTCGAGCGGGGGGGCCTTCTACGCAGTATTTT
TRBJ2-7 | few | . | TRBV29-1 | CSAAGFDEQYF | TGCAGCGCTGCAGGGTTCGACGAGCAGTACTTC
TRBJ2-3 | few | . | TRBV27 | CASSSWWGDTQYF | TGTGCCAGCAGTTCTTGGTGGGGAGATACGCAGTATTTT
TRBJ2-1 | many | TRBD2 | TRBV29-1 | CSVDWGTSGKYNEQFF | TGCAGCGTTGATTGGGGTACTAGCGGGAAATACAATGAGCAGTTCTTC
TRBJ1-1 | . | TRBD1 | TRBV12-3/TRBV12-4 | CASRETGGNTEAFF | TGTGCCAGCAGGGAAACAGGGGGGAACACTGAAGCTTTCTTT
TRBJ2-3 | . | TRBD2 | TRBV28 | CASSLPIGTSGGPPLDF | TGTGCCAGCAGTTTACCGATCGGGACTAGCGGGGGCCCACCTTTGGATTTT
TRBJ2-5 | . | . | TRBV25-1 | CASSEYQQGETQYF | TGTGCCAGCAGTGAATATCAGCAGGGGGAGACCCAGTACTTC
TRBJ2-3 | . | TRBD2 | TRBV10-3 | CAISGAGEGTDTQYF | TGTGCCATCAGTGGAGCGGGAGAGGGCACAGATACGCAGTATTTT
TRBJ2-7 | many | . | TRBV4-1 | CAPGTRASYEQYF | TGCGCCCCCGGGACGCGAGCTTCCTACGAGCAGTACTTC
TRBJ2-1 | many | TRBD2 | TRBV20-1 | CSAKLAGISYNEQFF | TGCAGTGCTAAACTAGCGGGAATCTCCTACAATGAGCAGTTCTTC